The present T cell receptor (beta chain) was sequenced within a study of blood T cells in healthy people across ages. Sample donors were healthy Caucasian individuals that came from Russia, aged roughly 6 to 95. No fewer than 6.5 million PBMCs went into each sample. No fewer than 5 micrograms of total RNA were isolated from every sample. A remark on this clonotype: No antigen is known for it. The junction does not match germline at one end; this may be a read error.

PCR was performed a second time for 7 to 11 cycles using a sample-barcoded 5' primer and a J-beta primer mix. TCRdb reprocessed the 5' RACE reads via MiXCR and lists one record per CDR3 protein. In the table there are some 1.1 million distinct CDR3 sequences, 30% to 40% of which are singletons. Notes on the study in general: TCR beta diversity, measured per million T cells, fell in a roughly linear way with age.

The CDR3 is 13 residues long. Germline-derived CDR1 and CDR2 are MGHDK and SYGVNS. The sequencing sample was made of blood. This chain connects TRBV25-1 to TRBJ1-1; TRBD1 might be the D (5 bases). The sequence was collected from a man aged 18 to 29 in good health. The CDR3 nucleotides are TGTGCCAGCAGTGAAGGATTGGACACTGGAGCTTTCTTT. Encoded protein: CASSEGLDTGAFF.